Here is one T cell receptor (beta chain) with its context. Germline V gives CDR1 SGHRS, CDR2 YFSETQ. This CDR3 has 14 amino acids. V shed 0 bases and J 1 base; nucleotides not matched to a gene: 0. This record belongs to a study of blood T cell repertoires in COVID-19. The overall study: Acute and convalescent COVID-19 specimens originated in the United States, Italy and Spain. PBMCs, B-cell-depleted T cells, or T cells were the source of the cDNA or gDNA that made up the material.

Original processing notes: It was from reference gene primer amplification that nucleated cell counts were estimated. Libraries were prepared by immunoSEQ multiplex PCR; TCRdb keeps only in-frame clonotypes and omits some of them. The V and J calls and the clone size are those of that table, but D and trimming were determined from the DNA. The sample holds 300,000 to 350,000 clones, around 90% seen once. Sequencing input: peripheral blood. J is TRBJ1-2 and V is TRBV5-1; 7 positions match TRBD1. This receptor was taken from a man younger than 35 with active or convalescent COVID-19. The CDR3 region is CASSLGQGNYGYTF. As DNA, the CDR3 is TGCGCCAGCAGCTTGGGACAGGGTAACTATGGCTACACCTTC.